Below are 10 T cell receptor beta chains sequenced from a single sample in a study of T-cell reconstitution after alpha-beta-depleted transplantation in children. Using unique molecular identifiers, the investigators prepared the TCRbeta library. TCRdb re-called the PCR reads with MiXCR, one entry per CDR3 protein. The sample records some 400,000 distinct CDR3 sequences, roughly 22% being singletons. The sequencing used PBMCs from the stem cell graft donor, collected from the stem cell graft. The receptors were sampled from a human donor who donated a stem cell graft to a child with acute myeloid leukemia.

The CDR3 nucleotides read TGCGCCAGCAGCTTGGGGGTGAACAGGGGCTACGAGCAGTACTTC. Its translation: CASSLGVNRGYEQYF. V gene TRBV5-1 combines with J gene TRBJ2-7, with 7 bases identical to TRBD1. The CDR3 length is 15 residues. V lost 0 bases, J lost 3 bases, and 6 bases stayed unmatched. Germline CDR1 SGHRS, CDR2 YFSETQ.

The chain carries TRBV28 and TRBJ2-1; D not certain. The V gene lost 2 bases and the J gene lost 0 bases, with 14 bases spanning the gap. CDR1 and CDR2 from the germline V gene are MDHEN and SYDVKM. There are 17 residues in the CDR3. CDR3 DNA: TGTGCCAGCAGTTTAATTGGGCCATGGAGCTCCTACAATGAGCAGTTCTTC. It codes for CASSLIGPWSSYNEQFF.

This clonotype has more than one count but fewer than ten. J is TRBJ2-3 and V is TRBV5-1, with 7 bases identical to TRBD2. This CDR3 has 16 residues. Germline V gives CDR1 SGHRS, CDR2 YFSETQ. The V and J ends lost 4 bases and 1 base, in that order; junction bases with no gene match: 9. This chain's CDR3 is CASSPRTRSGTDTQYF. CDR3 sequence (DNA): TGCGCCAGCAGCCCCCGGACTAGATCGGGCACAGATACGCAGTATTTT.

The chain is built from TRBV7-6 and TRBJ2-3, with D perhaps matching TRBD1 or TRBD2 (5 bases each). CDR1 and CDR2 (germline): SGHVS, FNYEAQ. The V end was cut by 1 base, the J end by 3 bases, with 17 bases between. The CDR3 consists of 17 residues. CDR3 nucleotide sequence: TGTGCCAGCAGCTTAGAGTCTTCGGGGCTACCAACAGATACGCAGTATTTT. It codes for CASSLESSGLPTDTQYF. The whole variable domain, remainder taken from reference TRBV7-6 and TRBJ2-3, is GAGVSQSPRYKVTKRGQDVALRCDPISGHVSLYWYRQALGQGPEFLTYFNYEAQQDKSGLPNDRFSAERPEGSISTLTIQRTEQRDSAMYRCASSLESSGLPTDTQYFGPGTRLTVL.

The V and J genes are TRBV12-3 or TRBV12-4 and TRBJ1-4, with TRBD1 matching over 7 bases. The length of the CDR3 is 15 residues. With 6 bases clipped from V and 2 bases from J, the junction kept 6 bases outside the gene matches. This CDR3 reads CASSNPTGTNEKLFF. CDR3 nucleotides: TGTGCCAGCAGCAATCCGACAGGGACTAATGAAAAACTGTTTTTT.

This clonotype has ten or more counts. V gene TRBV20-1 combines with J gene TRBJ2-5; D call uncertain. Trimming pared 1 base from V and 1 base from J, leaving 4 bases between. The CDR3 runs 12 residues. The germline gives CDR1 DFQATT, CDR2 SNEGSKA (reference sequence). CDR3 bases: TGCAGTGCTAGAGGGCTCCAAGAGACCCAGTACTTC. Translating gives CSARGLQETQYF.

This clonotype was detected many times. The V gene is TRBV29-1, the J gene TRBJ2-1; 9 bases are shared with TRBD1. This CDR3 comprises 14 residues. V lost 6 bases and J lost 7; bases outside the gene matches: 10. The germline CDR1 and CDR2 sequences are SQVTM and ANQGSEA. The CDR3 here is CSVAGTGFVNEQFF. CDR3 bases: TGCAGCGTAGCCGGGACAGGGTTCGTGAATGAGCAGTTCTTC.

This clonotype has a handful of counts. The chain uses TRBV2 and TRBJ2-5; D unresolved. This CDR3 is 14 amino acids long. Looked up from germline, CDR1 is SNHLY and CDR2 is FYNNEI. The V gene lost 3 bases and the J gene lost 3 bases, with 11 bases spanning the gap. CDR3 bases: TGTGCCAGCAGTGAGTCAGTAGGCAAAGAGACCCAGTACTTC. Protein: CASSESVGKETQYF.

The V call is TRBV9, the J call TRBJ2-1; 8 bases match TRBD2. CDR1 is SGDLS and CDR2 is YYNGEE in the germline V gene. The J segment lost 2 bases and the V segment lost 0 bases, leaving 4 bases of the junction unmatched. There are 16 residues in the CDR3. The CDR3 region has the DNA TGTGCCAGCAGCGTAGACCAGCGGGGGACCTACAATGAGCAGTTCTTC. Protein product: CASSVDQRGTYNEQFF. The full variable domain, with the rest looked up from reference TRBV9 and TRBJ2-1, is DSGVTQTPKHLITATGQRVTLRCSPRSGDLSVYWYQQSLDQGLQFLIQYYNGEERAKGNILERFSAQQFPDLHSELNLSSLELGDSALYFCASSVDQRGTYNEQFFGPGTRLTVL.

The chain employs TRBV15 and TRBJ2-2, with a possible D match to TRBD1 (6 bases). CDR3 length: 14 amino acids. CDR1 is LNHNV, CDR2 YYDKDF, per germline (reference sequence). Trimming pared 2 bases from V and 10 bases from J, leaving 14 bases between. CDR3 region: CATSRFGQYEELFF. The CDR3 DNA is TGTGCCACCAGCAGATTCGGACAGTACGAGGAGCTGTTTTTT. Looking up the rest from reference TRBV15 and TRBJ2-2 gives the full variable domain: DAMVIQNPRYQVTQFGKPVTLSCSQTLNHNVMYWYQQKSSQAPKLLFHYYDKDFNNEADTPDNFQSRRPNTSFCFLDIRSPGLGDTAMYLCATSRFGQYEELFFGEGSRLTVL.